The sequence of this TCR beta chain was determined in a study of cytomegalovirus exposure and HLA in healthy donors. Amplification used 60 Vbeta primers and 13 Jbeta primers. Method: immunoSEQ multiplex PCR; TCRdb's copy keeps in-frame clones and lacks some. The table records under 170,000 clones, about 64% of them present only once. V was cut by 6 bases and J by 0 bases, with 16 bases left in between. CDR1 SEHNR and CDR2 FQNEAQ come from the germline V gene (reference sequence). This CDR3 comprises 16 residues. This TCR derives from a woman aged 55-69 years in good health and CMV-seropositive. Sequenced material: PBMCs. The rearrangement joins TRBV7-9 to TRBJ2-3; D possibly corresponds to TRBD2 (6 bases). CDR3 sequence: CASSFTSTASTDTQYF. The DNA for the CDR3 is TGTGCCAGCAGTTTCACTAGCACCGCTAGCACAGATACGCAGTATTTT.